Below are 30 T cell receptor beta chains sequenced from a single sample in a study of CD4+ T cells in melanoma. The repertoire was sequenced with immunoSEQ multiplex PCR; TCRdb's copy has only in-frame clones and lacks some. The sample yields about 110,000 clones, approximately 92% seen once. The material sequenced was peripheral blood. Receptors were obtained from a human donor with melanoma.

The chain has TRBV28 and TRBJ1-5, with 9 bases that match TRBD1. This CDR3 spans 20 amino acids. Germline loops: CDR1 MDHEN, CDR2 SYDVKM. V was pared by 0 bases and J by 2 bases, with 14 bases of the junction left unmatched. The CDR3 DNA reads TGTGCCAGCAGTTTATGGGCCACAGGGGGCGGAGGTCGGGGCAATCAGCCCCAGCATTTT. As protein: CASSLWATGGGGRGNQPQHF.

The V gene is TRBV6-6, the J gene TRBJ2-7, with TRBD2 as a possible D gene (5 bases). Trimming pared 2 bases from V and 7 bases from J, leaving 6 bases between. Germline-derived CDR1 and CDR2 are MNHNY and SVGAGI (reference sequence). This CDR3 is built from 11 residues. CDR3 residues: CASSYGGEQYF. The CDR3 coding sequence is TGTGCCAGCAGTTACGGCGGGGAGCAGTACTTC.

This chain's CDR3 is CASSRYSGNTIYF. The CDR3 nucleotides are TGTGCCAGTTCCCGCTACTCTGGAAACACCATATATTTT. The gene calls are TRBV5-6 and TRBJ1-3; D is unresolved. Germline assignment: CDR1 SGHDT and CDR2 YYEEEE. V lost 8 bases and J 0 bases, leaving 9 bases between the germline ends. The CDR3 totals 13 residues.

This chain uses TRBV14 with TRBJ1-1; a weak D match, TRBD1 (6 bases). CDR1 is SGHDN and CDR2 is FVKESK in the germline V gene. This CDR3 region has 14 residues. Trimming removed 5 bases from V and 5 bases from J, with 15 bases in between. In DNA, the CDR3 is TGTGCCAGCAGCAAAATCAGGGGTGGGACTGAAGCTTTCTTT. Translating it yields CASSKIRGGTEAFF.

V gene TRBV7-3 combines with J gene TRBJ1-1; D gene ambiguous. V was trimmed by 5 bases and J by 0 bases, leaving 13 bases between them. The CDR3 runs to 15 residues. Germline V gene data show CDR1 as SGHTA and CDR2 as FQGTGA. The CDR3 DNA reads TGTGCCAGCAGCCCCGTCGGGAGACTGAACACTGAAGCTTTCTTT. Protein product: CASSPVGRLNTEAFF. Full variable domain (rest looked up from reference TRBV7-3 and TRBJ1-1): GAGVSQTPSNKVTEKGKYVELRCDPISGHTALYWYRQSLGQGPEFLIYFQGTGAADDSGLPNDRFFAVRPEGSVSTLKIQRTERGDSAVYLCASSPVGRLNTEAFFGQGTRLTVV.

The chain links TRBV5-1 to TRBJ1-6; D unresolved. The CDR3 contains 15 residues. Trimming removed 0 bases at V and 7 bases at J, with 11 bases between. In germline, CDR1 is SGHRS, CDR2 YFSETQ. Here the CDR3 DNA reads TGCGCCAGCAGCTTGGCGGTAGTAGCAAATTCACCCCTCCACTTT. As protein: CASSLAVVANSPLHF.

J is TRBJ2-7 and V is TRBV4-3, with D tentatively TRBD2 (5 bases). Trimming took 8 bases from V and 7 from J, leaving 18 bases between them. CDR3 length: 13 amino acids. The germline gives CDR1 LGHNA, CDR2 YSLEER. The CDR3 protein is CASRPSGTGEQYF. CDR3 bases: TGCGCCAGCCGTCCGTCAGGAACGGGGGAGCAGTACTTC.

The V gene is TRBV6-1, the J gene TRBJ2-7; 10 nucleotides align to TRBD2. The CDR3 runs to 14 residues. Germline lookup yields CDR1 MNHNS and CDR2 SASEGT. With V trimmed by 7 bases and J by 1 base, 4 bases remained unmatched. The CDR3, as DNA: TGTGCCAGCAACGGACTAGCGGATTCCTACGAGCAGTACTTC. Amino acid sequence: CASNGLADSYEQYF.

The V gene is TRBV5-1, the J gene TRBJ2-5; D unresolved. V dropped 0 bases and J dropped 5 bases, with 11 bases sitting between them. The V gene's germline CDR1 is SGHRS and CDR2 YFSETQ. The CDR3 spans 14 residues. The CDR3 DNA sequence: TGCGCCAGCAGCTTGGAAGGGCTGGGGGAGACCCAGTACTTC. This gives the protein CASSLEGLGETQYF.

This chain joins TRBV7-6 and TRBJ2-5, with 9 bases lining up with TRBD2. This CDR3 comprises 15 residues. Germline loops: CDR1 SGHVS, CDR2 FNYEAQ. J was trimmed by 5 bases and V by 6 bases; bases with no gene match: 10. DNA for the CDR3: TGTGCCAGCAGATTCCTAGCGGGACCTGGGGAGACCCAGTACTTC. It encodes CASRFLAGPGETQYF.

The chain recombines TRBV5-1 with TRBJ2-7, with 11 bases aligning to TRBD1. Trimming cost V 0 bases and J 5 bases; bases outside gene matches: 10. The length of the CDR3 is 17 residues. CDR1 is SGHRS and CDR2 is YFSETQ in the germline V gene. The CDR3 nucleotides are TGCGCCAGCAGCTTGGGACTAGGGACAGGGGGTATCGACGAGCAGTACTTC. It is translated as CASSLGLGTGGIDEQYF.

Here the CDR3 reads CASSPRTAMNTEAFF. Written as DNA, the CDR3 is TGCGCCAGCAGCCCGAGGACAGCCATGAACACTGAAGCTTTCTTT. The chain combines TRBV5-1 with TRBJ1-1; tentative D call: TRBD1 (6 bases). V was cut by 4 bases and J by 0 bases, with 13 bases left in between. The CDR3 is 15 residues long. The germline gives CDR1 SGHRS, CDR2 YFSETQ.

This chain connects TRBV6-5 to TRBJ2-7, with D tentatively TRBD1 (6 bases). V lost 2 bases to trimming and J lost 3 bases, with 14 bases between them. The CDR3 has 15 residues. Germline V gene lookup returns CDR1 MNHEY and CDR2 SVGAGI. The CDR3 DNA sequence: TGTGCCAGCAGTTACCTTGGACAGCTCAACTACGAGCAGTACTTC. This sequence encodes CASSYLGQLNYEQYF.

The J gene is TRBJ1-3, the V gene TRBV5-1, with 9 bases identical to TRBD1. The J segment lost 3 bases and the V segment lost 5 bases, leaving 6 bases of the junction unmatched. Germline CDR1 SGHRS, CDR2 YFSETQ. The CDR3 is 15 amino acids. The CDR3 DNA follows: TGCGCCAGCAGTCGGAGGACAGGGGATGGAAACACCATATATTTT. Translation gives CASSRRTGDGNTIYF.

The rearrangement joins TRBV5-1 to TRBJ1-2; 7 nucleotides agree with TRBD1. There are 16 residues in the CDR3. Germline CDR1 SGHRS, CDR2 YFSETQ. Trimming cost V 4 bases and J 2 bases; bases outside gene matches: 11. The CDR3 region is CASSDPTRGRNYGYTF. The CDR3, as DNA: TGCGCCAGCAGCGACCCTACGAGGGGGCGGAACTATGGCTACACCTTC.

This clone was observed a single time. V usage is TRBV12-1 and J usage is TRBJ2-5; the D call of TRBD2 is as the table states it, not checked on the DNA. TRBV12-1 is described as a pseudogene. This CDR3 contains 16 residues. The CDR3 protein is CASSPHLGLIKETQYF. In DNA form, the CDR3 reads TGTGCCAGCAGCCCGCATCTGGGACTAATCAAAGAGACCCAGTACTTC.

In its sample, this clone was seen a few times. The chain has TRBV7-2 and TRBJ2-5; D is perhaps TRBD1 (5 bases). There are 15 residues in the CDR3. Trimming removed 4 bases from V and 5 bases from J, with 17 bases in between. Germline V gene lookup returns CDR1 SGHTA and CDR2 FQGNSA. This CDR3 is CASSSQGGARETQYF. CDR3 DNA: TGTGCCAGCAGCTCGCAAGGTGGGGCACGGGAGACCCAGTACTTC.

This chain connects TRBV4-2 to TRBJ2-5, with D possibly TRBD1 on 6 matching bases. Germline V gene lookup returns CDR1 LGHNA and CDR2 YNFKEQ. V dropped 3 bases and J dropped 4 bases, with 21 bases sitting between them. The CDR3 is made up of 17 amino acids. CDR3: CASSHTPSSQGLETQYF. Here the CDR3 DNA reads TGTGCCAGCAGCCACACCCCTTCTAGCCAGGGGTTAGAGACCCAGTACTTC.

This chain uses TRBV15 with TRBJ1-2; no clear D gene. The CDR3 has 13 amino acids. In germline, CDR1 is LNHNV, CDR2 YYDKDF (reference sequence). Trimming stripped 2 bases from V and 6 bases from J, with 10 bases between. CDR3 coding DNA: TGTGCCACCAGCAGAAAATTTGACGATGGCTACACCTTC. Amino acid sequence: CATSRKFDDGYTF. Drawing the rest from reference TRBV15 and TRBJ1-2, the complete variable domain is DAMVIQNPRYQVTQFGKPVTLSCSQTLNHNVMYWYQQKSSQAPKLLFHYYDKDFNNEADTPDNFQSRRPNTSFCFLDIRSPGLGDTAMYLCATSRKFDDGYTFGSGTRLTVV.

The rearrangement links TRBV7-6 to TRBJ1-6; D unclear. The germline V gene encodes CDR1 SGHVS and CDR2 FNYEAQ. The CDR3 sequence is 16 residues long. Trimming took off 2 bases at V and 4 bases at J, with 12 bases between the two ends. The CDR3 coding sequence is TGTGCCAGCAGCTTAAGATCGGAACCTTATAATTCACCCCTCCACTTT. Amino acids: CASSLRSEPYNSPLHF.

As to this clone: Other DNA sequences in this specimen translate into the identical CDR3. The chain carries TRBV7-6 and TRBJ2-7, with D perhaps matching TRBD2 (5 bases). The ends were cut back, 1 base at V and 2 bases at J, with 6 bases in the middle. In germline, CDR1 is SGHVS, CDR2 FNYEAQ. This CDR3 has 13 amino acids. CDR3 amino acids: CASSLGEPYEQYF. The CDR3 DNA reads as TGTGCCAGCAGCTTAGGGGAGCCCTACGAGCAGTACTTC.

The chain employs TRBV28 and TRBJ2-1; TRBD1 aligns across 8 bases. Losses at the gene ends were 1 base for V and 1 base for J; bases not matched to a gene: 6. Germline CDR1 reads MDHEN; CDR2 reads SYDVKM. This CDR3 has 17 amino acids. CDR3 DNA: TGTGCCAGCAGTTTATCAGGGACAGGCGGTTCCTACAATGAGCAGTTCTTC. Residues: CASSLSGTGGSYNEQFF. Full variable domain (remainder filled in from reference TRBV28 and TRBJ2-1): DVKVTQSSRYLVKRTGEKVFLECVQDMDHENMFWYRQDPGLGLRLIYFSYDVKMKEKGDIPEGYSVSREKKERFSLILESASTNQTSMYLCASSLSGTGGSYNEQFFGPGTRLTVL.

The chain uses TRBV11-3 and TRBJ2-1; 10 bases fit TRBD1. V trimming: 5 bases; J trimming: 7 bases; junction bases outside the gene matches: 8. The germline V gene encodes CDR1 SGHNT and CDR2 YENEEA. The CDR3 is 15 residues long. The CDR3 DNA sequence: TGTGCCAGCAGCGGACCGGGACAGGGGAAGAATGAGCAGTTCTTC. Amino acids: CASSGPGQGKNEQFF.

CDR3 protein: CATSRWADSNQPQHF. DNA of the CDR3: TGTGCCACCAGCAGATGGGCAGATAGCAATCAGCCCCAGCATTTT. V gene TRBV15 combines with J gene TRBJ1-5; D unresolved. This CDR3 spans 15 amino acids. Trimming removed 2 bases from V and 0 bases from J, with 8 bases in between. Germline assignment: CDR1 LNHNV and CDR2 YYDKDF (reference sequence).

The chain carries TRBV4-3 and TRBJ2-7, with D maybe TRBD2 (5 bases). This CDR3 region has 16 residues. The V and J ends lost 1 base and 3 bases respectively, with 16 bases between them. Germline-derived CDR1 and CDR2 are LGHNA and YSLEER. In DNA form, the CDR3 reads TGCGCCAGCAGCCAAGCCTCGAGCGGAACTTTCTACGAGCAGTACTTC. Residues: CASSQASSGTFYEQYF.

This sequence joins TRBV18 and TRBJ2-3; 9 bases match TRBD2. J was trimmed by 2 bases and V by 0 bases; bases with no gene match: 6. This CDR3 contains 17 residues. The germline V gene has CDR1 KGHSH and CDR2 LQKENI. The CDR3 nucleotides read TGTGCCAGCTCACCACCTCCGACTAGCGGTAACACAGATACGCAGTATTTT. It yields the protein CASSPPPTSGNTDTQYF.

The gene calls are TRBV6-1 and TRBJ2-2; possible D gene TRBD2, 5 bases. CDR3 length: 13 residues. V gave up 6 bases and J gave up 3 bases, with 8 bases separating them. CDR1 and CDR2 (germline): MNHNS, SASEGT. The CDR3 here is CASRIGDTGELFF. CDR3 coding DNA: TGTGCCAGCAGGATCGGGGACACCGGGGAGCTGTTTTTT.

The rearrangement links TRBV29-1 to TRBJ2-1; 7 bases agree with TRBD1. Trimming took 7 bases from V and 6 from J; bases not matched to a gene: 9. This CDR3 has 13 residues. Germline assignment: CDR1 SQVTM and CDR2 ANQGSEA. This CDR3 is CSADRVGGNEQFF. In DNA form, the CDR3 reads TGCAGCGCTGACAGGGTTGGGGGCAATGAGCAGTTCTTC.

The CDR3 region is CAWSVNRGGQPQHF. CDR3 coding DNA: TGTGCCTGGAGTGTAAATAGGGGGGGTCAGCCCCAGCATTTT. The J gene is TRBJ1-5, the V gene TRBV30; weak D call: TRBD1 (6 bases). With 0 bases removed from V and 6 bases from J, the gap between germline ends came to 12 bases. The CDR3 is 14 residues long. Germline CDR1 and CDR2: GTSNPN and SVGIG (reference sequence).

The rearrangement joins TRBV18 to TRBJ2-5; D ambiguous. Trimming pared 3 bases from V and 6 bases from J, leaving 8 bases between. Germline assignment: CDR1 KGHSH and CDR2 LQKENI. The CDR3 sequence is 12 residues long. The CDR3 DNA reads as TGTGCCAGCTCACCGGTAGCCCAGACCCAGTACTTC. Amino acid sequence: CASSPVAQTQYF.